Following are 24 T cell receptor beta chains from one sample sequenced in a study of neoadjuvant anti-PD-1 for oral cavity cancer. The repertoire was sequenced with immunoSEQ multiplex PCR; TCRdb's copy has only in-frame clones and lacks some. The sample holds 11,000 to 15,000 clones, roughly two thirds seen once. Sequenced material: PBMCs, taken before nivolumab (anti-PD-1) treatment. The receptors originated from a person between 40 and 85 years old with oral cavity squamous cell carcinoma.

V and J are TRBV19 and TRBJ2-3, with D perhaps matching TRBD2 (7 bases). The length of the CDR3 is 14 residues. V gave up 6 bases and J gave up 1 base, with 11 bases separating them. Germline V gene data show CDR1 as LNHDA and CDR2 as SQIVND (reference sequence). In DNA form, the CDR3 reads TGTGCCAGTAGCTTGCGGGGGCGCACAGATACGCAGTATTTT. Translating it yields CASSLRGRTDTQYF.

This chain's CDR3 is CASRRAGLAGELFF. The CDR3 bases are TGTGCCAGTAGACGGGCAGGGTTGGCCGGGGAGCTGTTTTTT. This chain joins TRBV19 and TRBJ2-2; tentatively, D is TRBD1 (5 bases). The V and J ends lost 6 bases and 6 bases respectively, with 14 bases between them. There are 14 residues in the CDR3. The V gene's germline CDR1 is LNHDA and CDR2 SQIVND (reference sequence).

The chain joins TRBV6-1 to TRBJ1-1; 9 bases align to TRBD1. This CDR3 comprises 13 residues. V lost 6 bases and J lost 4; bases outside the gene matches: 3. Germline CDR1 and CDR2: MNHNS and SASEGT. CDR3 DNA: TGTGCCAGCAGGGGACAGGGTCTCACTGAAGCTTTCTTT. Protein: CASRGQGLTEAFF.

CDR3 DNA: TGCGCCAGCAGCGAGACAGGGAGGTCAGGGCAGTACTTC. The encoded protein is CASSETGRSGQYF. This sequence joins TRBV5-1 and TRBJ2-7, with D possibly matching TRBD1 (7 bases). V was cut by 4 bases and J by 9 bases, with 17 bases left in between. Germline CDR1 and CDR2: SGHRS and YFSETQ. The CDR3 has 13 residues.

The chain's CDR3 is CSVEGLRPSYNEQFF. In DNA form, the CDR3 reads TGCAGCGTTGAAGGGTTACGTCCCTCCTACAATGAGCAGTTCTTC. The chain links TRBV29-1 to TRBJ2-1, with no clear D. V dropped 1 base and J dropped 0 bases, with 10 bases sitting between them. The CDR3 has 15 residues. CDR1 SQVTM and CDR2 ANQGSEA come from the germline V gene.

The chain carries TRBV6-4 and TRBJ2-1; 9 nucleotides align to TRBD2. Germline V gene lookup returns CDR1 MRHNA and CDR2 SNTAGT. This CDR3 region has 13 residues. V was clipped by 6 bases and J by 8 bases; unmatched bases: 5. CDR3 sequence: CASSASGTHEQFF. The CDR3 coding sequence is TGTGCCAGCAGCGCTAGCGGGACGCATGAGCAGTTCTTC.

The J gene is TRBJ2-1, the V gene TRBV5-1, with D maybe TRBD1 (5 bases). V shed 1 base and J shed 7 bases, with 18 bases lying between them. Per the germline V gene, CDR1 is SGHRS and CDR2 is YFSETQ. The CDR3 length is 16 residues. CDR3 amino acids: CASSLRVGQKGNEQFF. CDR3 in DNA: TGCGCCAGCAGCTTGCGGGTGGGTCAGAAGGGGAATGAGCAGTTCTTC.

This clone was recorded only once. The J gene is TRBJ1-4, the V gene TRBV29-1; 7 nucleotides line up with TRBD1. Per the germline V gene, CDR1 is SQVTM and CDR2 is ANQGSEA. V was clipped by 7 bases and J by 0 bases; unmatched bases: 2. This CDR3 has 13 residues. CDR3 bases: TGCAGCGCCGGACAGGCAACTAATGAAAAACTGTTTTTT. It codes for CSAGQATNEKLFF.

This chain links TRBV5-8 with TRBJ2-7; D assignment may be TRBD1 or TRBD2 (6 bases each). The CDR3 has 14 residues. V dropped 1 base and J dropped 6 bases, with 14 bases sitting between them. Per the germline V gene, CDR1 is SGHTS and CDR2 is YDEGEE. Written as DNA, the CDR3 is TGTGCCAGCAGCTTGCGAGACAGGAGGGGCGAGCAGTACTTC. Translated, it gives CASSLRDRRGEQYF.

The rearrangement links TRBV5-1 to TRBJ2-7, with D maybe TRBD1 (5 bases). Trimming stripped 1 base from V and 2 bases from J, with 7 bases between. The length of the CDR3 is 13 residues. Germline V gene data show CDR1 as SGHRS and CDR2 as YFSETQ. The CDR3 here is CASSLTGPYEQYF. CDR3 DNA: TGCGCCAGCAGCTTGACAGGACCCTACGAGCAGTACTTC.

The chain has TRBV10-3 and TRBJ1-1; D unclear. Germline CDR1 ENHRY, CDR2 SYGVKD. This CDR3 is 11 amino acids long. Trimming left V 5 bases short and J 10 bases short, with 11 bases between. The CDR3, as DNA: TGTGCCATCAGTTCGACGCTCAGAGCTTTCTTT. As protein: CAISSTLRAFF.

The chain couples TRBV25-1 to TRBJ2-7; 9 bases match TRBD1. With 3 bases clipped from V and 5 bases from J, the junction kept 8 bases outside the gene matches. Looked up from germline, CDR1 is MGHDK and CDR2 is SYGVNS. The CDR3 totals 15 residues. CDR3 sequence reads: CASSDARGTGHEQYF. CDR3 sequence (DNA): TGTGCCAGCAGTGACGCCCGCGGGACAGGGCACGAGCAGTACTTC.

The chain employs TRBV27 and TRBJ2-7; 9 positions agree with TRBD1. The CDR3 is 14 residues long. Germline lookup yields CDR1 MNHEY and CDR2 SMNVEV (reference sequence). V trimming: 5 bases; J trimming: 4 bases; junction bases outside the gene matches: 6. In DNA form, the CDR3 reads TGTGCCAGCAGTCCGGACAGGGGCACATACGAGCAGTACTTC. Translated, it gives CASSPDRGTYEQYF.

This rearrangement joins TRBV7-9 to TRBJ2-4, with 14 bases that match TRBD2. Losses at the gene ends were 4 bases for V and 6 bases for J; bases not matched to a gene: 8. The germline V gene encodes CDR1 SEHNR and CDR2 FQNEAQ (reference sequence). The CDR3 runs 17 residues. The CDR3, as DNA: TGTGCCAGCAGCTCCAGGACTAGCGGGAGGCAAGGAAACATTCAGTACTTC. This gives the protein CASSSRTSGRQGNIQYF.

The chain joins TRBV6-5 to TRBJ2-1; tentatively, D is TRBD2 (6 bases). V lost 2 bases to trimming and J lost 6 bases, with 14 bases between them. This CDR3 is 15 amino acids long. Looked up from germline, CDR1 is MNHEY and CDR2 is SVGAGI. CDR3 nucleotides: TGTGCCAGCAGTTACCCCAAGACTAGTTTCAATGAGCAGTTCTTC. It yields the protein CASSYPKTSFNEQFF.

This rearrangement joins TRBV5-1 to TRBJ2-3; D is uncertain. Germline V gene lookup returns CDR1 SGHRS and CDR2 YFSETQ. The length of the CDR3 is 15 residues. The V end lost 5 bases, the J end lost 0 bases, and 13 bases lay between the germline ends. The CDR3 nucleotides read TGCGCCAGCAGATGGGCACCTTCTAGCACAGATACGCAGTATTTT. It is translated as CASRWAPSSTDTQYF.

This chain connects TRBV5-1 to TRBJ2-7; a weak D match, TRBD1 (8 bases). Trimming left V 4 bases short and J 3 bases short, with 14 bases between. This CDR3 is 14 amino acids long. The germline V gene has CDR1 SGHRS and CDR2 YFSETQ. CDR3 coding DNA: TGCGCCAGCAGCCCACAGGGGGGGGTCTACGAGCAGTACTTC. Translated, it gives CASSPQGGVYEQYF.

The DNA for the CDR3 is TGTGCCAGCAGTCTCCGGGACAGCTTTACTGAAGCTTTCTTT. Protein sequence: CASSLRDSFTEAFF. The rearrangement joins TRBV28 to TRBJ1-1, with TRBD1 matching 7 bases. V lost 5 bases to trimming and J lost 5 bases; unmatched junction nucleotides: 8. The CDR3 consists of 14 residues. Germline CDR1 and CDR2: MDHEN and SYDVKM.

This chain links TRBV18 with TRBJ1-1; TRBD1 might be the D (6 bases). The CDR3 loop spans 13 amino acids. Germline CDR1 is KGHSH and CDR2 is LQKENI. Trimming removed 3 bases at V and 7 bases at J, with 12 bases between. The CDR3: CASSPPGAVEAFF. CDR3 in DNA: TGTGCCAGCTCACCTCCGGGGGCTGTTGAAGCTTTCTTT.

This chain uses TRBV7-9 with TRBJ1-5; TRBD1 might be the D (5 bases). Germline-derived CDR1 and CDR2 are SEHNR and FQNEAQ (reference sequence). The CDR3 runs to 14 residues. The V and J ends lost 8 bases and 2 bases respectively, with 13 bases between them. The CDR3 here is CASSGGLGNQPQHF. The CDR3 coding sequence is TGTGCCAGCTCGGGGGGTCTCGGCAATCAGCCCCAGCATTTT.

This chain uses TRBV5-1 with TRBJ1-4; maybe TRBD1 (6 bases). Germline-derived CDR1 and CDR2 are SGHRS and YFSETQ. The CDR3 is made up of 15 amino acids. V lost 0 bases, J lost 4 bases, and 10 bases lay in between. The DNA for the CDR3 is TGCGCCAGCAGCTTGGGACAGGCTTTTAATGAAAAACTGTTTTTT. Translation gives CASSLGQAFNEKLFF.

This clone has more than one count but fewer than ten. The chain links TRBV21-1 to TRBJ2-7; TRBD2, the D gene given by the table, was not confirmed from the DNA. TRBV21-1 is a listed pseudogene. The CDR3 runs to 16 residues. The CDR3 is CASSKSTWTSRYEQYF. The CDR3 DNA is TGTGCCAGCAGCAAATCTACGTGGACTAGCCGCTACGAGCAGTACTTC.

This rearrangement joins TRBV29-1 to TRBJ2-7, with TRBD1 matching 7 bases. V was pared by 4 bases and J by 9 bases, with 9 bases of the junction left unmatched. In germline, CDR1 is SQVTM, CDR2 ANQGSEA. The length of the CDR3 is 12 residues. CDR3 protein: CSVGARDSGQYF. For the CDR3, the DNA is TGCAGCGTTGGGGCCAGGGACAGCGGGCAGTACTTC.

In this sample, this clone turned up a few times. The gene calls are TRBV29-1 and TRBJ2-1; TRBD2 matches at 7 bases. V was pared by 3 bases and J by 0 bases, with 5 bases of the junction left unmatched. The CDR3 contains 15 residues. Germline V gives CDR1 SQVTM, CDR2 ANQGSEA. CDR3 sequence (DNA): TGCAGCGTTGATGTCGGGAGGTCCTCCTACAATGAGCAGTTCTTC. Residues: CSVDVGRSSYNEQFF.